The entry below gives a single T cell receptor (beta chain) sequence along with its context. This CDR3 has 14 amino acids. This entry belongs to a study of blood T cell repertoires in COVID-19. Methods used by the authors: Cell counts per sample came from amplifying reference gene primers. Generated by immunoSEQ multiplex PCR, the TCRdb table keeps only in-frame clones and is missing some. D and trimming come from the DNA, and the V and J calls and clone size come from that table. The repertoire includes tens of thousands of clones, 80% to 85% of them detected once, and around 30% sits in the top ten.

This sequence joins TRBV12-1 and TRBJ1-1. TRBV12-1 is listed as a pseudogene. Sequences were obtained from peripheral blood. The TCR was taken from a human donor in a cohort sampled during active COVID-19. CDR3 amino acids: CAIWGEGEVTEAFF. The DNA of the CDR3 is TGTGCGATTTGGGGTGAAGGGGAGGTCACTGAAGCTTTCTTT.